This TCR beta chain was sequenced during a study of blood T cell repertoires in COVID-19. Whole-study context: Sample material is recorded as cDNA or gDNA derived from T cells, B-cell-depleted T cells, or PBMCs.

Some clones are missing from TCRdb's copy, which holds only in-frame ones; the method was immunoSEQ multiplex PCR. This table has approximately 150,000 clones, around 83% appearing once. The CDR3 extends over 13 amino acids. V lost 5 bases and J lost 6, with 14 bases in between. Germline V gene lookup returns CDR1 SEHNR and CDR2 FQNEAQ (reference sequence). The sequence came from a young man with COVID-19, enrolled during active disease. Sequencing input: peripheral blood. V and J are TRBV7-9 and TRBJ2-7, with D unclear. CDR3 region: CASSTVALGEQYF. The CDR3 DNA is TGTGCCAGCAGCACCGTTGCTCTCGGCGAGCAGTACTTC.